Following are 31 T cell receptor beta chains from one sample sequenced in a study of blood T cell repertoires in COVID-19. TCRdb's copy holds only in-frame clones and misses some; the assay was immunoSEQ multiplex PCR. This table holds under 200,000 clones, more than 65% found once. The material sequenced was peripheral blood. These receptors all come from a woman aged 55 to 70 with COVID-19, enrolled during active disease.

V and J are TRBV19 and TRBJ1-1; TRBD1 agrees at 12 bases. The CDR3 sequence is 16 residues long. Germline CDR1 and CDR2: LNHDA and SQIVND (reference sequence). With V trimmed by 5 bases and J by 3 bases, 7 bases remained unmatched. The CDR3 sequence is CASSLPGQGADTEAFF. The CDR3 DNA reads TGTGCCAGTAGTCTCCCGGGACAGGGGGCCGACACTGAAGCTTTCTTT. Full variable domain (rest looked up from reference TRBV19 and TRBJ1-1): DGGITQSPKYLFRKEGQNVTLSCEQNLNHDAMYWYRQDPGQGLRLIYYSQIVNDFQKGDIAEGYSVSREKKESFPLTVTSAQKNPTAFYLCASSLPGQGADTEAFFGQGTRLTVV.

The rearrangement joins TRBV6-1 to TRBJ1-2; possibly TRBD1 for D (5 bases). Per germline, CDR1 MNHNS and CDR2 SASEGT. The CDR3 runs 15 residues. V lost 0 bases and J lost 7, with 15 bases in between. For the CDR3, the DNA is TGTGCCAGCAGTGAAGCGCTAGGGCAGGGAATTGGCTACACCTTC. This encodes CASSEALGQGIGYTF.

The chain links TRBV29-1 to TRBJ2-3, with TRBD2 matching 10 bases. V dropped 4 bases and J dropped 1; count of bases not matched to a gene: 5. From germline, CDR1 is SQVTM and CDR2 ANQGSEA. This CDR3 has 15 amino acids. The DNA for the CDR3 is TGCAGCGTTGCACTCGGGACTAGCGGCACAGATACGCAGTATTTT. Residues: CSVALGTSGTDTQYF.

This chain links TRBV19 with TRBJ1-5; TRBD1 matches at 8 bases. V shed 7 bases and J 3 bases; nucleotides not matched to a gene: 14. CDR1 is LNHDA and CDR2 is SQIVND in the germline V gene (reference sequence). This CDR3 region has 17 residues. The CDR3 protein is CASKGTRLDRDNQPQHF. The CDR3 nucleotides are TGTGCCAGTAAGGGAACCCGCCTGGACAGGGACAATCAGCCCCAGCATTTT.

The chain links TRBV7-9 to TRBJ2-7; TRBD2 aligns across 7 bases. J gave up 5 bases and V 4 bases, and 5 bases lay outside the gene matches. There are 13 residues in the CDR3. Germline V gene lookup returns CDR1 SEHNR and CDR2 FQNEAQ (reference sequence). The CDR3 is CASSWEGPNEQYF. In DNA, the CDR3 is TGTGCCAGCAGCTGGGAGGGGCCCAACGAGCAGTACTTC.

The chain combines TRBV5-8 with TRBJ1-1; 8 bases line up with TRBD1. V dropped 0 bases and J dropped 3; count of bases not matched to a gene: 10. This CDR3 region has 17 residues. The germline gives CDR1 SGHTS, CDR2 YDEGEE. The CDR3 DNA is TGTGCCAGCAGCTTGGGGGCAGGGGGCTGGTCTGACACTGAAGCTTTCTTT. Translation: CASSLGAGGWSDTEAFF.

The chain uses TRBV6-5 and TRBJ1-1, with 9 positions matching TRBD1. V was pared by 5 bases and J by 2 bases, with 6 bases of the junction left unmatched. CDR1 and CDR2 from the germline V gene are MNHEY and SVGAGI. The CDR3 extends over 15 amino acids. This CDR3 reads CASSPDRGGNTEAFF. CDR3 nucleotide sequence: TGTGCCAGCAGTCCGGACAGGGGCGGTAACACTGAAGCTTTCTTT.

This sequence joins TRBV7-9 and TRBJ2-1; D possibly corresponds to TRBD1 (6 bases). CDR1 SEHNR and CDR2 FQNEAQ come from the germline V gene (reference sequence). The V end lost 6 bases, the J end lost 9 bases, and 12 bases lay between the germline ends. CDR3 length: 12 amino acids. The CDR3 DNA sequence: TGTGCCAGCAGATCCGTGGGGGCTGAGCAGTTCTTC. This codes for CASRSVGAEQFF.

This clone was picked up one time. V and J are TRBV3-1 (or the pseudogene TRBV3-2) and TRBJ1-6; 10 bases line up with TRBD1. With V trimmed by 1 base and J by 12 bases, 6 bases remained unmatched. CDR3 length: 15 amino acids. In germline, CDR1 is LGHDT, CDR2 YNNKEL (reference sequence). The CDR3 here is CASSQARGQGLPLHF. The CDR3 DNA reads TGTGCCAGCAGCCAAGCCCGGGGACAGGGGTTACCCCTCCACTTT.

This clone was counted a single time. The chain links TRBV29-1 to TRBJ2-1; TRBD2 matches at 15 bases. V shed 6 bases and J 0 bases; nucleotides not matched to a gene: 6. Germline V gene lookup returns CDR1 SQVTM and CDR2 ANQGSEA. CDR3 size: 17 residues. The CDR3 reads CSVVGLAGGSSYNEQFF. The CDR3, as DNA: TGCAGCGTCGTTGGACTAGCGGGAGGGAGCTCCTACAATGAGCAGTTCTTC.

This clone has a handful of counts. This sequence joins TRBV5-1 and TRBJ2-3, with D maybe TRBD1 (5 bases). The CDR3 has 16 amino acids. CDR1 is SGHRS and CDR2 is YFSETQ in the germline V gene. Between the trimmed V and J ends, which lost 2 bases and 0 bases, there was a span of 13 bases. CDR3 DNA sequence: TGCGCCAGCAGCTTCGACGGACAACCAAGCACAGATACGCAGTATTTT. This codes for CASSFDGQPSTDTQYF.

V usage is TRBV24-1 and J usage is TRBJ1-5; D possibly corresponds to TRBD1 (6 bases). CDR3 length: 14 amino acids. Between the trimmed V and J ends, which lost 7 bases and 3 bases, there was a span of 12 bases. The germline V gene has CDR1 KGHDR and CDR2 SFDVKD. The DNA of the CDR3 is TGTGCCACCAGCCCAAACAGGGTCAATCAGCCCCAGCATTTT. Protein sequence: CATSPNRVNQPQHF.

The chain has TRBV9 and TRBJ2-1; no clear D. The germline gives CDR1 SGDLS, CDR2 YYNGEE. The CDR3 has 14 amino acids. V lost 4 bases, J lost 8 bases, and 16 bases lay in between. Here the CDR3 reads CASSIGPSSDEQFF. CDR3 in DNA: TGTGCCAGCAGCATAGGGCCATCCAGTGATGAGCAGTTCTTC.

This clone was detected a few times. The rearrangement uses TRBV4-1 and TRBJ2-5; 8 bases are a match to TRBD2. After removal of 4 bases from V and 3 bases from J, the junction contained 10 bases not matched to a gene. There are 16 residues in the CDR3. The germline gives CDR1 MGHRA, CDR2 YSYEKL. As DNA, the CDR3 is TGCGCCAGCAGCCCCTGGGGGGGCGGGGGGAAAGAGACCCAGTACTTC. This sequence encodes CASSPWGGGGKETQYF.

This sequence joins TRBV14 and TRBJ2-1; TRBD2 aligns across 10 bases. Germline loops: CDR1 SGHDN, CDR2 FVKESK. This CDR3 has 18 residues. Trimming cost V 3 bases and J 4 bases; bases outside gene matches: 12. The CDR3 region has the DNA TGTGCCAGCAGCCACCCCGTGAGAAGCGGGGGGGCGTACAATGAGCAGTTCTTC. Translating it yields CASSHPVRSGGAYNEQFF. The whole variable domain, remainder taken from reference TRBV14 and TRBJ2-1, is EAGVTQFPSHSVIEKGQTVTLRCDPISGHDNLYWYRRVMGKEIKFLLHFVKESKQDESGMPNNRFLAERTGGTYSTLKVQPAELEDSGVYFCASSHPVRSGGAYNEQFFGPGTRLTVL.

The rearrangement links TRBV5-4 to TRBJ1-3; TRBD1 matches 9 bases. CDR3 length equals 15 residues. V shed 1 base, J shed 12 bases, and the junction held 11 bases outside the gene matches. Germline CDR1 reads SGHNT; CDR2 reads YYREEE (reference sequence). CDR3 residues: CASSLWSTGGENIYF. CDR3 bases: TGTGCCAGCAGCTTGTGGTCAACAGGGGGCGAGAACATATATTTT.

The J gene is TRBJ2-7, the V gene TRBV6-6, with D tentatively TRBD1 (6 bases). The V and J ends lost 4 bases and 2 bases respectively, with 18 bases between them. The CDR3 is 16 amino acids. Germline V CDR1 and CDR2: MNHNY, SVGAGI (reference sequence). The CDR3 loop is CASSSQQQGATYEQYF. CDR3 DNA: TGTGCCAGCAGTTCACAACAACAGGGAGCAACCTACGAGCAGTACTTC.

This clone came up once. The chain couples TRBV5-1 to TRBJ2-6; 9 bases match TRBD2. The CDR3 totals 18 residues. Trimming removed 4 bases from V and 0 bases from J; junction bases left unmatched: 8. Germline CDR1 SGHRS, CDR2 YFSETQ. As DNA, the CDR3 is TGCGCCAGCAGCCTGACAGGGACTAGCCTCTCTGGGGCCAACGTCCTGACTTTC. It translates to CASSLTGTSLSGANVLTF.

The CDR3 protein is CAGGQARYEQYF. For the CDR3, the DNA is TGTGCCGGGGGACAGGCAAGGTACGAGCAGTACTTC. V usage is TRBV30 and J usage is TRBJ2-7; 8 bases map to TRBD1. CDR3 size: 12 residues. V trimming: 8 bases; J trimming: 4 bases; junction bases outside the gene matches: 7. Per germline, CDR1 GTSNPN and CDR2 SVGIG (reference sequence).

This clone was observed many times. CDR3 nucleotide sequence: TGTGCCAGCAGCCCAATCGGGACAGCCTACGAGCAGTACTTC. Protein sequence: CASSPIGTAYEQYF. The chain combines TRBV6-5 with TRBJ2-7; 7 bases align to TRBD1. From germline, CDR1 is MNHEY and CDR2 SVGAGI. CDR3 length: 14 residues. Trimming at V came to 6 bases and at J to 2 bases, leaving 7 bases not matched to a gene.

The chain couples TRBV14 to TRBJ2-7, with TRBD1 matching 10 bases. This CDR3 is 16 amino acids long. Germline trimming cut 2 bases from V and 7 bases from J; bases unmatched to any gene: 11. CDR1 is SGHDN, CDR2 FVKESK, per germline. The CDR3 reads CASSQHLGRTGGEQYF. As DNA, the CDR3 is TGTGCCAGCAGCCAACACCTCGGACGGACAGGGGGTGAGCAGTACTTC.

The CDR3 reads CASSGANYNEQFF. The CDR3 region has the DNA TGTGCCAGCAGCGGGGCCAACTACAATGAGCAGTTCTTC. The chain carries TRBV5-4 and TRBJ2-1, with D perhaps matching TRBD1 (5 bases). Between the trimmed V and J ends, which lost 4 bases and 3 bases, there was a span of 8 bases. The CDR3 covers 13 residues. CDR1 is SGHNT and CDR2 is YYREEE in the germline V gene (reference sequence).

Here the CDR3 DNA reads TGCGCCAGCAGCTTGGGACACCATCCTAACTATGGCTACACCTTC. Its protein product is CASSLGHHPNYGYTF. V is TRBV5-1 and J is TRBJ1-2; no clear D. CDR1 SGHRS and CDR2 YFSETQ come from the germline V gene. The ends were cut back, 0 bases at V and 0 bases at J, with 9 bases in the middle. This CDR3 spans 15 amino acids. Full variable domain (remainder filled in from reference TRBV5-1 and TRBJ1-2): KAGVTQTPRYLIKTRGQQVTLSCSPISGHRSVSWYQQTPGQGLQFLFEYFSETQRNKGNFPGRFSGRQFSNSRSEMNVSTLELGDSALYLCASSLGHHPNYGYTFGSGTRLTVV.

The chain uses TRBV9 and TRBJ2-5; unclear D gene. The length of the CDR3 is 13 residues. V was trimmed by 4 bases and J by 5 bases, leaving 12 bases between them. The germline CDR1 and CDR2 sequences are SGDLS and YYNGEE. CDR3 DNA sequence: TGTGCCAGCAGCCCCCCGGCCGGGGAGACCCAGTACTTC. It specifies CASSPPAGETQYF.

In DNA form, the CDR3 reads TGCGCCAGCAGCTTATATGAGCGAGCTAACTATGGCTACACCTTC. This encodes CASSLYERANYGYTF. The rearrangement links TRBV5-1 to TRBJ1-2; D remains unclear. CDR1 and CDR2 from the germline V gene are SGHRS and YFSETQ. The CDR3 runs to 15 residues. Between the trimmed V and J ends, which lost 2 bases and 0 bases, there was a span of 11 bases.

The chain joins TRBV30 to TRBJ1-5, with a possible D match to TRBD1 (5 bases). Between the trimmed V and J ends, which lost 1 base and 7 bases, there was a span of 14 bases. Looked up from germline, CDR1 is GTSNPN and CDR2 is SVGIG (reference sequence). The CDR3 totals 14 residues. CDR3 protein: CAWSEGQGGQPQHF. In DNA, the CDR3 is TGTGCCTGGAGTGAGGGGCAGGGAGGACAGCCCCAGCATTTT. The complete variable domain, with remaining parts taken from reference TRBV30 and TRBJ1-5, reads SQTIHQWPATLVQPVGSPLSLECTVEGTSNPNLYWYRQAAGRGLQLLFYSVGIGQISSEVPQNLSASRPQDRQFILSSKKLLLSDSGFYLCAWSEGQGGQPQHFGDGTRLSIL.

This sequence joins TRBV3-1 (or the pseudogene TRBV3-2) and TRBJ2-3; 10 positions agree with TRBD1. Looked up from germline, CDR1 is LGHDT and CDR2 is YNNKEL (reference sequence). This CDR3 is 15 amino acids long. The junction had 4 bases not matched to a gene; V was cut back by 3 bases and J by 4 bases. Here the CDR3 reads CASSHRTGGADTQYF. DNA of the CDR3: TGTGCCAGCAGCCATCGGACAGGGGGGGCAGATACGCAGTATTTT.

The V call is TRBV12-3 or TRBV12-4, the J call TRBJ1-5, with no clear D. CDR3 length equals 13 residues. V was trimmed by 6 bases and J by 0 bases, leaving 6 bases between them. The chain's CDR3 is CASSQNSNQPQHF. The CDR3 coding sequence is TGTGCCAGCAGCCAGAATAGCAATCAGCCCCAGCATTTT.

The chain recombines TRBV2 with TRBJ1-3; D is ambiguous. Germline loops: CDR1 SNHLY, CDR2 FYNNEI. V was pared by 0 bases and J by 0 bases, with 18 bases between. CDR3 length equals 19 residues. In nucleotides, the CDR3 is TGTGCCAGCAGTGAAGCGCTTGTTGGCTGGGCCCACTCTGGAAACACCATATATTTT. Its protein is CASSEALVGWAHSGNTIYF.

The chain joins TRBV2 to TRBJ2-7; 9 bases are a match to TRBD1. The CDR3 has 17 amino acids. Germline V CDR1 and CDR2: SNHLY, FYNNEI. The V and J ends lost 8 bases and 5 bases, in that order; junction bases with no gene match: 19. DNA of the CDR3: TGTGCCAGCGGGAGAGGGGTCGGGACAGGGAGTGGGAACGAGCAGTACGTC. This translates into CASGRGVGTGSGNEQYV.

This clone was seen a handful of times. The V call is TRBV29-1, the J call TRBJ2-3; the D gene is possibly TRBD1 (6 bases). Germline values: CDR1 SQVTM, CDR2 ANQGSEA. The CDR3 is made up of 17 amino acids. Trimming cost V 3 bases and J 1 base, with 20 bases left between them. CDR3 region: CSVEIQRAGVRTDTQYF. The CDR3 DNA follows: TGCAGCGTTGAGATTCAGAGGGCAGGGGTTCGCACAGATACGCAGTATTTT.